Sequencing of this TCR beta chain was carried out in a study of cytotoxic CD8 clonotypes in ibrutinib-treated CLL. A remark on this clone: The antigen is not known.

Regarding the study as a whole: Public clonotypes, rarely seen, contracted or held steady on treatment. Age-matched healthy donor levels were exceeded by baseline clonality, which tracked circulating CD8+ T-cell counts.

Germline loops: CDR1 LNHDA, CDR2 SQIVND (reference sequence). This CDR3 contains 15 residues. V lost 6 bases and J lost 5; bases outside the gene matches: 12. Sequencing was designed to attain a depth spanning 1 in 200,000 to 1 in 1 million T cells. The assay was immunoSEQ multiplex PCR, and TCRdb's table has in-frame clones only and misses some. The sample yields 35,000 or so clones, roughly three quarters seen once. Sample: PBMCs, taken before ibrutinib treatment. The receptor was isolated from a human donor with chronic lymphocytic leukemia. This chain uses TRBV19 with TRBJ1-1; 7 positions match TRBD1. The CDR3 sequence is CASSSIDRARTEAFF. The CDR3 nucleotides are TGTGCCAGTAGCTCCATCGACAGGGCAAGGACTGAAGCTTTCTTT.